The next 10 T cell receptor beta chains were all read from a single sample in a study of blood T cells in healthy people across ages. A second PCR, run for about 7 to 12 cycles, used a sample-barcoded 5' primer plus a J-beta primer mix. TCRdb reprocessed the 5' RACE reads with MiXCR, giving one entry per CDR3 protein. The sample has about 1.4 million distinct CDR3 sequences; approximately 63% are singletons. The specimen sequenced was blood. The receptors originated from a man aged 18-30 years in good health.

The DNA of the CDR3 is TGTGCCAGCAGTCCCCTCGTCAGAGATAGCAATCAGCCCCAGCATTTT. This translates into CASSPLVRDSNQPQHF. The rearrangement uses TRBV12-3 or TRBV12-4 and TRBJ1-5; no definite D call. V dropped 5 bases and J dropped 0 bases, with 14 bases sitting between them. This CDR3 contains 16 residues.

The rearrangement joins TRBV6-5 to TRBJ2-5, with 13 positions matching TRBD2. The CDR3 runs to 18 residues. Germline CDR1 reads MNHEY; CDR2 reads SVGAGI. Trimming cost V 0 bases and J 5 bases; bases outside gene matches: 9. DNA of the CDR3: TGTGCCAGCAGTTACTCGAAGGGACTAGCGGGGAGGGGGGAGACCCAGTACTTC. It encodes CASSYSKGLAGRGETQYF.

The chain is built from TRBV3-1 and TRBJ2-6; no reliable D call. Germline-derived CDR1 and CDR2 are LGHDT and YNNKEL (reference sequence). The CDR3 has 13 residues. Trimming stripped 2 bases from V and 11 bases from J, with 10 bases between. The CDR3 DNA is TGTGCCAGCAGCCAATGGGGTCCCGACGTCCTGACTTTC. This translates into CASSQWGPDVLTF.

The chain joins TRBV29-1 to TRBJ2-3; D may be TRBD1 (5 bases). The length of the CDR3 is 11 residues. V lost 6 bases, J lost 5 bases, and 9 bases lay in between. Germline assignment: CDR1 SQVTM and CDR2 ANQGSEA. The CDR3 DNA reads TGCAGCGTCGCCAGGGAAGATACGCAGTATTTT. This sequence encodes CSVAREDTQYF.

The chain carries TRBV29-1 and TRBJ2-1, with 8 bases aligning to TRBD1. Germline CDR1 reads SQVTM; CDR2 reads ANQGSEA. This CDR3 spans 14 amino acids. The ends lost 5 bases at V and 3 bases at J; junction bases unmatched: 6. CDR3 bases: TGCAGCGTTTTGGCCGGGACAGGCTACAATGAGCAGTTCTTC. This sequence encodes CSVLAGTGYNEQFF.

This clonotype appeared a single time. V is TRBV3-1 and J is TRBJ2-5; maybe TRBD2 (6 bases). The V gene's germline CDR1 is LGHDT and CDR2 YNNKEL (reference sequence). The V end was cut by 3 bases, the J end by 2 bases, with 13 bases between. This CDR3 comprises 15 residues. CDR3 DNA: TGTGCCAGCAGCCAGTTTAGCGGAAAACAAGAGACCCAGTACTTC. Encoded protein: CASSQFSGKQETQYF.

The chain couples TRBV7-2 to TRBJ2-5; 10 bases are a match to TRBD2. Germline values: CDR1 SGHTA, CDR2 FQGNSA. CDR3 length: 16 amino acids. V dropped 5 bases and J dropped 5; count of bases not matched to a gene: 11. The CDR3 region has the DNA TGTGCCAGCAGCCAAGGGTTGCCTAGCGGGGGTGAGACCCAGTACTTC. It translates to CASSQGLPSGGETQYF.

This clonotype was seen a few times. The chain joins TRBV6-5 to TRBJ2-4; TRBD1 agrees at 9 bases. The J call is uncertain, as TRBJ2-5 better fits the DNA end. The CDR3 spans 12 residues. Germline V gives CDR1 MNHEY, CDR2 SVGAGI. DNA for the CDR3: TGTGCCATCGGACAGGGGATTGAGACCCAGTACTTC. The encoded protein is CAIGQGIETQYF.

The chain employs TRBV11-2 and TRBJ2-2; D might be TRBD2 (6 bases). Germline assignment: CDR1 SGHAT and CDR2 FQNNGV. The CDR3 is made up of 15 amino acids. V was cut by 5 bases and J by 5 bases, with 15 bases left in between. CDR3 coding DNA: TGTGCCAGCAGCGAGGGACTCCATGAAACCGGGGAGCTGTTTTTT. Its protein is CASSEGLHETGELFF.

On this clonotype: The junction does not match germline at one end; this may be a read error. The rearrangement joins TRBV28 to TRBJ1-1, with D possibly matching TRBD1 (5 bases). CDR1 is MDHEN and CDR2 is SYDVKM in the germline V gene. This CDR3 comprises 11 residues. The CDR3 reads CVSARDTEAFF. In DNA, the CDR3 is TGTGTCAGCGCCAGGGACACTGAAGCTTTCTTT.